The clone carrying this T cell receptor (beta chain) has only a few counts. What it recognizes is unknown. Use of 60 Vbeta and 13 Jbeta primers characterized the PCR. TCRdb keeps only in-frame clones here, not all; method: immunoSEQ multiplex PCR. The data contain 110,000 or so clones, over 70% of them seen just once; the ten biggest clones take up roughly 11%. The sample belongs to a study of cytomegalovirus exposure and HLA in healthy donors. V lost 3 bases and J lost 0; bases outside the gene matches: 5. Germline lookup yields CDR1 SGHRS and CDR2 YFSETQ. This CDR3 spans 16 amino acids. Study-level results: With later analysis, a missense DCLRE1C variant became linked to TCR beta V- and J-gene trimming.

The receptor was isolated from a woman in her fifties or sixties in good health and CMV-seropositive. The chain combines TRBV5-1 with TRBJ1-4; TRBD1 matches 7 bases. Material: PBMCs. Here the CDR3 DNA reads TGCGCCAGCAGCTCCACCGGGACAGCAACTAATGAAAAACTGTTTTTT. Its translation: CASSSTGTATNEKLFF.